These 10 T cell receptor beta chains were all obtained from the same sample, sequenced in a study of blood T cell repertoires in COVID-19. Profiling relied on immunoSEQ multiplex PCR, and the TCRdb table lists in-frame clones only, not all of them. This table holds tens of thousands of clones, more than 70% found once. The sequencing sample was made of peripheral blood. The receptors originated from a man aged 60 to 69 with active or convalescent COVID-19.

The CDR3 coding sequence is TGTGCCAGCAGCTTGAAAACTAGCGGGGTCCGCACAGATACGCAGTATTTT. Residues: CASSLKTSGVRTDTQYF. The rearrangement joins TRBV5-5 to TRBJ2-3, with TRBD2 matching over 10 bases. This CDR3 is built from 17 residues. CDR1 and CDR2 (germline): SGHKS, YYEKEE (reference sequence). With V trimmed by 1 base and J by 1 base, 6 bases remained unmatched.

The genes are TRBV11-2 and TRBJ1-1; D ambiguous. This CDR3 is built from 13 residues. The V end was cut by 0 bases, the J end by 4 bases, with 6 bases between. Per the germline V gene, CDR1 is SGHAT and CDR2 is FQNNGV. The CDR3 nucleotides are TGTGCCAGCAGCTTAGATCTTCTCACTGAAGCTTTCTTT. Residues: CASSLDLLTEAFF.

J is TRBJ2-2 and V is TRBV12-3 or TRBV12-4; no firm D call. V lost 3 bases and J 6 bases, leaving 5 bases between the germline ends. CDR3 length: 12 residues. CDR3 DNA: TGTGCCAGCAGTTTGAGGCCCGGGGAGCTGTTTTTT. Amino acid sequence: CASSLRPGELFF.

This clone showed up just a few times. The chain has TRBV6-1 and TRBJ1-3, with D possibly TRBD1 on 5 matching bases. Per the germline V gene, CDR1 is MNHNS and CDR2 is SASEGT. The V end lost 3 bases, the J end lost 2 bases, and 5 bases lay between the germline ends. This CDR3 spans 13 amino acids. CDR3: CASSDRAGNTIYF. CDR3 DNA: TGTGCCAGCAGTGACAGGGCTGGAAACACCATATATTTT.

The chain links TRBV2 to TRBJ2-7; 8 bases are a match to TRBD1. This CDR3 comprises 15 residues. Germline V gene data show CDR1 as SNHLY and CDR2 as FYNNEI. V shed 6 bases and J 2 bases; nucleotides not matched to a gene: 9. CDR3 sequence: CASRYLLDRAYEQYV. In nucleotides, the CDR3 is TGTGCCAGCAGATACCTTTTGGACAGGGCCTACGAGCAGTACGTC.

The chain joins TRBV15 to TRBJ2-5, with D hard to call. V was clipped by 6 bases and J by 2 bases, with 10 bases between them. Germline lookup yields CDR1 LNHNV and CDR2 YYDKDF (reference sequence). This CDR3 region has 13 residues. The CDR3 coding sequence is TGTGCCACCAGTAGGAGTTTACAAGAGACCCAGTACTTC. Translating gives CATSRSLQETQYF.

This chain connects TRBV29-1 to TRBJ1-1; 8 bases align to TRBD1. The germline gives CDR1 SQVTM, CDR2 ANQGSEA. The CDR3 totals 15 residues. Trimming took 6 bases from V and 5 from J; bases not matched to a gene: 14. CDR3: CSVPRGQGASTEAFF. The CDR3 coding sequence is TGCAGCGTCCCAAGGGGTCAGGGGGCGTCAACTGAAGCTTTCTTT.

There are a few counts of this clone. J is TRBJ2-7 and V is TRBV15, with unresolved D. The germline CDR1 and CDR2 sequences are LNHNV and YYDKDF (reference sequence). The CDR3 runs to 12 residues. With 1 base removed from V and 4 bases from J, the gap between germline ends came to 5 bases. The CDR3 DNA sequence: TGTGCCACCAGCAGAGGCGGTTACGAGCAGTACGTC. It is translated as CATSRGGYEQYV.

The genes are TRBV6-2 or TRBV6-3 and TRBJ2-1; 7 bases fit TRBD2. Trimming at V came to 6 bases and at J to 0 bases, leaving 8 bases not matched to a gene. Germline CDR1 and CDR2: MNHEY and SVGEGT. The CDR3 is 16 residues long. The CDR3 region has the DNA TGTGCCAGCAGCCCTATGGGGGGGAGCTCCTACAATGAGCAGTTCTTC. Its protein product is CASSPMGGSSYNEQFF.

This sequence joins TRBV6-2 or TRBV6-3 and TRBJ1-1, with TRBD1 as a possible D gene (5 bases). CDR3 length: 15 residues. The germline V gene encodes CDR1 MNHEY and CDR2 SVGEGT. Trimming pared 5 bases from V and 5 bases from J, leaving 18 bases between. CDR3 protein: CASSGPQGPKTEAFF. The CDR3 nucleotides read TGTGCCAGCAGTGGACCTCAGGGCCCGAAGACTGAAGCTTTCTTT.